This T cell receptor (beta chain) was recovered during a study of T cells in Graves' hyperthyroidism and ophthalmopathy (dated by TCRdb to about 2019). At the level of the whole study: Peripheral blood samples were taken at initial diagnosis, before any treatment was given. Prospective prediction of ophthalmopathy was tested in an independent validation cohort consisting of 18 hyperthyroidism patients and more than 15 patients who later progressed to ophthalmopathy. The paper describes TCR Vbeta CDR3 sequencing of roughly 130 peripheral blood samples, made up of 43 ophthalmopathy patients, roughly 75 hyperthyroidism patients and 17 progressor patients. Thyroid tissue and blood T-cell repertoires from six Graves' hyperthyroidism patients were also compared in the study. To identify TCR V-J signatures that set the groups apart, the researchers used a discovery cohort of more than 95 patients, made up of 43 with Graves' ophthalmopathy and some 56 with stable Graves' hyperthyroidism. For training and testing, the roughly 93 patients in the discovery cohort were randomly divided in a 7:3 ratio. Following sampling, methimazole starting at 30 mg daily was given to hyperthyroidism patients, and high-dose intravenous methylprednisolone was given to ophthalmopathy patients.

The cysteine opens and the phenylalanine closes a CDR3 of 13 amino acids. Just the 39-base CDR3 DNA is kept, in frame starting at base 1. Between the V and J ends, shortened by 10 bases and 1 base respectively, the junction contains 13 bases. CDR1 and CDR2 (ENHRY, SYGVKD) derive from the germline V gene. Hyperthyroidism patients were aged 18 to 65 years and newly diagnosed, with disease duration of less than 2 months. Exclusion was applied to patients with uncontrolled infections, other autoimmune diseases, pregnancy or lactation. Clinical symptoms, serum thyroxine and TRAb, thyroid ultrasound, and orbital computed tomography formed the basis for the diagnoses. Blood from progressor patients was drawn when they were first diagnosed with hyperthyroidism, before any ophthalmopathy symptoms appeared. PBMCs were separated from 10 ml of fresh peripheral blood using Ficoll-Paque density gradient centrifugation. Progressor patients were defined as those initially diagnosed with Graves' hyperthyroidism in whom ophthalmopathy developed during follow-up. Total RNA was extracted using Trizol reagent, and RNA quality was assessed on an Agilent 2100 Bioanalyzer.

In its sample, this clonotype was seen many times. Which antigen it targets is not known. The record has no base qualities; no much larger clone is one base away. TCR beta CDR3 regions were amplified from RNA transcripts. A first-round RT-PCR of the TCR CDR3 used the HTBI primer set with the Qiagen OneStep RT-PCR kit. The libraries were constructed in a second round of multiplex PCR and then size-selected and purified. Libraries were sequenced paired-end with 100 bp reads on an Illumina HiSeq2000. The authors' analysis ran thus. SOAPnuke was used to process the raw data, throwing out any read that contained adapters or uncalled bases, had a mean Phred below 15, or lacked an exact constant-primer or identifier match. High-quality paired reads were merged using COPE v1.2.5, and each unique nucleotide sequence was defined as a clonotype. Clonotypes were aligned to IMGT TRBV, TRBD and TRBJ reference segments using MiTCR v1.1. Only V-J combinations with frequency above 0.0001, covering about 99% of repertoires, were analysed. The TCS score was defined as the ratio of F50 (clonal expansion) to E x V (chaos), calculated using BLOSUM62-based TCRdist between CDR3 peptides within each V-J. Welch's t-statistics and random forest reduced around 550 V-J features to 13, which were used in a naive Bayes classifier (R e1071). The public reads were reanalyzed by TCRdb: fastp trimming at Q25, MiXCR alignment, in-frame beta chains only. Entries are consolidated by CDR3 protein sequence, retaining the most common genes and DNA. The V and J calls were not made by the authors but by TCRdb's processing. The sample table contains over 700,000 distinct CDR3 sequences; only one count was recorded for about 17% of them. Over 15% of the sample rests with the top ten.

The study at large found these results: Most expanded thyroid clonotypes (frequency above 0.001) were also found in blood, which suggests that blood repertoires may mirror thyroid immune responses. Sample size was not statistically predetermined, and investigators were not blinded to group allocation. During validation, the model predicted progression to ophthalmopathy a median of around 6 months ahead of onset, with around 70% sensitivity and almost 75% specificity. In cross-validation, a model built on a 13 V-J signature told ophthalmopathy apart from stable hyperthyroidism with 87.88% sensitivity and roughly 83% specificity, and in testing the same model reached 80%/75%.

The sample consisted of blood. The rearrangement joined TRBV10-3 to TRBJ1-1, with TRBD1 as a weak D call on 5 bases. The TCR originated in a woman aged 45 to 65 with Graves' hyperthyroidism that later progressed to Graves' ophthalmopathy. The CDR3 corresponds to CANNRDPNTEAFF. Here is the DNA: TGTGCCAATAACCGGGACCCGAACACTGAAGCTTTCTTT.